This T cell receptor beta chain is from a study of beta chain features in type 1 diabetes. CDR1 is DFQATT, CDR2 SNEGSKA, per germline (reference sequence). There are 11 residues in the CDR3. Between the trimmed V and J ends, which lost 4 bases and 10 bases, there was a span of 11 bases. Of the isolated RNA, all was reverse transcribed, and so the sequenced material was expressed TCRB transcripts. The repertoire was sequenced with immunoSEQ multiplex PCR; TCRdb's copy has only in-frame clones and lacks some. In the table there are around 430,000 clones, around 28% of which are singletons. Material for sequencing was naive CD4+ T cells from blood. This rearrangement joins TRBV20-1 to TRBJ2-1; perhaps D is TRBD1 or TRBD2 (5 bases each). This TCR came from a man younger than 30 in good health. CDR3 residues: CSATGTKEQFF. DNA of the CDR3: TGCAGTGCTACGGGGACGAAAGAGCAGTTCTTC.